The clone carrying this T cell receptor beta chain was counted a few times. The sample is drawn from a study of graft-versus-host responses after intestinal transplantation. Study in general: Each patient got anti-thymocyte globulin induction, then tacrolimus and steroids for roughly 3 years.

Some clones are missing from TCRdb's copy, which holds only in-frame ones; the method was immunoSEQ multiplex PCR. The data contain about 21,000 clones, around 38% of them singletons. Plating of some 200,000 CFSE-labeled responder cells was done together with some 200,000 irradiated, violet-dye-labeled stimulator cells. This sequence was found in a human patient who received an intestinal transplant. The sequencing here drew on alloreactive CD8+ T cells from a mixed lymphocyte reaction culture, taken before intestinal transplant. The subset is: CFSE-low proliferating T cells sorted from approximately six-day pre-transplant mixed lymphocyte reaction (GvH or HvG direction).

The CDR3 DNA reads TGTGCCAGCTCATCAATCTCGGACCCATTAGTGATAAAGACCCAGTACTTC. Translation gives CASSSISDPLVIKTQYF. The chain links TRBV18 to TRBJ2-5; D gene unclear. The CDR3 consists of 17 residues. Per germline, CDR1 KGHSH and CDR2 LQKENI. V dropped 5 bases and J dropped 6 bases, with 25 bases sitting between them.